This T cell receptor (beta chain) stems from a study of response to subunit inactivated influenza vaccine. Study observations and caveats: New T cells are recruited in small numbers by each seasonal influenza vaccination, according to the authors' suggestion.

The CDR3 has 15 amino acids. The junction had 8 bases not matched to a gene; V was cut back by 4 bases and J by 7 bases. Germline CDR1 is MDHEN and CDR2 is SYDVKM. One entry per CDR3 protein results from TCRdb running MiXCR on the RT-PCR reads. The table has more than 700,000 distinct CDR3 sequences, around 21% seen once. This clonotype occurred a few times. Antigen specificity is unknown. V is TRBV28 and J is TRBJ2-7; TRBD2 matches at 12 bases. The clonotype was recovered from a man between 45 and 60 years old who received an inactivated influenza vaccine. The sample here was PBMCs from blood, taken 4 to 6 days after vaccination. The CDR3 bases are TGTGCCAGCAGTTCGCTAGCGGGAGGGATTGGAGAGCAGTACTTC. Amino acids: CASSSLAGGIGEQYF.